This T cell receptor beta chain stems from a study of cytomegalovirus exposure and HLA in healthy donors. The CDR3 is made up of 14 amino acids. The V end lost 6 bases, the J end lost 2 bases, and 12 bases lay between the germline ends. Germline lookup yields CDR1 MNHEY and CDR2 SMNVEV (reference sequence). The primer mix had 60 Vbeta and 13 Jbeta primers. This table comes from immunoSEQ multiplex PCR, and its TCRdb copy is limited to in-frame clones, with some not included. The table records 150,000 to 200,000 clones, roughly 85% of them present only once. This receptor was taken from a woman between 45 and 60 years old in good health and CMV-seronegative. Specimen: PBMCs. This chain uses TRBV27 with TRBJ2-3; D is unresolved. DNA for the CDR3: TGTGCCAGCAGGAGATCCCGAACCACAGATACGCAGTATTTT. Encoded protein: CASRRSRTTDTQYF.